This T cell receptor (beta chain) was identified during a study of blood T cell repertoires in COVID-19 (dated by TCRdb to the early 2020s). For the wider study: Collaborator samples came from the United States, Italy and Spain and covered acute and convalescent phases of COVID-19. The prospective study material was composed of cDNA or gDNA derived from T cells, B-cell-depleted T cells, or PBMCs. Deeply sampled blood TCRbeta repertoires from subjects exposed to, actively infected with, or recovered from COVID-19 were included in the dataset. The repertoires were released in a freely available public database meant as a resource for research on the immune response to SARS-CoV-2. The samples were drawn from two sources: the first 160 participants of the ongoing ImmuneRACE study, and 1,000 to 1,500 subjects contributed by 6 global collaborators. Sample metadata almost always included a de-identified subject ID, COVID-19 status, age in years and sex. Where available, HLA class I and class II types were taken from metadata supplied by the sample provider and were not determined by assay-based typing. General findings and caveats noted by the study authors: Clinical and demographic metadata were provided uncurated, with the amount varying by source and participant.

About this clone itself: What antigen it recognizes has not been identified. No base quality values were provided; no much bigger clone lies one nucleotide off.

TCRbeta CDR3 regions were amplified from genomic DNA by means of the immunoSEQ Assay, a bias-controlled multiplex PCR. For the original study's pipeline: The number of nucleated cells in each sample was estimated from the amplification of reference gene primers within the assay. Sequence reads were collapsed and filtered to measure the absolute abundance of every unique TCRbeta CDR3 rearrangement. For each sample, productive Simpson clonality was calculated as the square root of Simpson's diversity index over productive rearrangements. TCRdb limited this immuneACCESS table to in-frame rearrangements with V and J called. A share of clones is missing; checked studies link under half to unresolved V genes, and the rest is unexplained. That table is the source of V, J and clone size, and D and trimming were worked out from the DNA. The table for this sample lists under 200,000 clones; approximately 87% of them were counted only once. The top ten clonotypes cover around 2.5% of the sample.

In the germline V gene, CDR1 corresponds to SGHTA and CDR2 to FQGTGA. The germline V and J ends show losses of 5 bases and 6 bases respectively, and no gene match explains 5 bases of the junction. From its cysteine to its phenylalanine, the CDR3 spans 14 amino acids. Only CDR3 DNA is held: 42 bases, read in frame from base 1. Collaborating institutions collected whole blood in K2EDTA tubes following their own protocols. For TCRbeta analysis, collaborators shipped samples as frozen whole blood, isolated PBMCs, or DNA extracted from either of those sample types. Material for sequencing was peripheral blood. This TCR came from a man aged 35-49 years with active or convalescent COVID-19. The chain employs TRBV7-3 and TRBJ2-1; 9 central nucleotides agree with TRBD1. The CDR3 loop reads CASSPGTGTNEQFF. The nucleotides are TGTGCCAGCAGCCCGGGGACAGGGACCAATGAGCAGTTCTTC.